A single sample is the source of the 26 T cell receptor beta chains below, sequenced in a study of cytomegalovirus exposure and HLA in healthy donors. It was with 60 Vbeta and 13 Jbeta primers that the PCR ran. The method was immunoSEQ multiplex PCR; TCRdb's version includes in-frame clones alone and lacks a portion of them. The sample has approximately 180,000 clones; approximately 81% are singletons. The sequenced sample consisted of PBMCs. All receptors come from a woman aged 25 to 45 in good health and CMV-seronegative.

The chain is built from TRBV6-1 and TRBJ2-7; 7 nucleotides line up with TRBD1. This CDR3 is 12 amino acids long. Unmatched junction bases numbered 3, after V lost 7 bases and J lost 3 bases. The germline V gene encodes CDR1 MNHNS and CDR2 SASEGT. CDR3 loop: CASKDRVYEQYF. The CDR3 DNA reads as TGTGCCAGCAAAGACAGGGTCTACGAGCAGTACTTC.

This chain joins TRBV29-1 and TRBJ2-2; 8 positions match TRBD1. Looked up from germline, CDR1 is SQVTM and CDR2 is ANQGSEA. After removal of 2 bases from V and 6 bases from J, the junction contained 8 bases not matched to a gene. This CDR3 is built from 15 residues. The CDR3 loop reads CSVEPGTGSAGELFF. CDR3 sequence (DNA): TGCAGCGTTGAACCCGGGACAGGTTCGGCCGGGGAGCTGTTTTTT.

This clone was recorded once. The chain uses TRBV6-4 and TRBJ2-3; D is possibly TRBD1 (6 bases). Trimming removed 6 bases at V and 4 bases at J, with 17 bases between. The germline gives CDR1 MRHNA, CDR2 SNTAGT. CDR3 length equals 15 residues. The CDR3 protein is CASSDQGMESDTQYF. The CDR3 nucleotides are TGTGCCAGCAGCGATCAGGGGATGGAGTCAGATACGCAGTATTTT.

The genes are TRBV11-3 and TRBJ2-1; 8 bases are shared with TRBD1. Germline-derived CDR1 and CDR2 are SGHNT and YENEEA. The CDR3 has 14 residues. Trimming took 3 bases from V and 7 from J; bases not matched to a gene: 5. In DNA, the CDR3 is TGTGCCAGCAGCTTGGGACAGGCTAGGAATGAGCAGTTCTTC. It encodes CASSLGQARNEQFF.

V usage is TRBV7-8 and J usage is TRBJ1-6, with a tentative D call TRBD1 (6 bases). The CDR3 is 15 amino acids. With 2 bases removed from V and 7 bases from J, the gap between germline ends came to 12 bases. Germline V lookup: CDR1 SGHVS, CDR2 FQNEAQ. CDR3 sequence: CASSLFGQINSPLHF. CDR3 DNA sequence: TGTGCCAGCAGCTTATTTGGACAGATAAATTCACCCCTCCACTTT.

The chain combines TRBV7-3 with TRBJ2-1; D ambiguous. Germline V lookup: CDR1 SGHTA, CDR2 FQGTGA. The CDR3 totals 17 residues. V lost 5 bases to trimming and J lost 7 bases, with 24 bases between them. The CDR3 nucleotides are TGTGCCAGCAGCGCGGTTTCCGGCACGCGCTCGAGTAATGAGCAGTTCTTC. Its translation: CASSAVSGTRSSNEQFF.

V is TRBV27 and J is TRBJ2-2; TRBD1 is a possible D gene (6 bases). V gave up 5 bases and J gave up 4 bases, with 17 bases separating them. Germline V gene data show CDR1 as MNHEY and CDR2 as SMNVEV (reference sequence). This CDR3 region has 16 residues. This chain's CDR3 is CASSLMQGRSTGELFF. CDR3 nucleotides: TGTGCCAGCAGTCTAATGCAGGGGAGAAGCACCGGGGAGCTGTTTTTT.

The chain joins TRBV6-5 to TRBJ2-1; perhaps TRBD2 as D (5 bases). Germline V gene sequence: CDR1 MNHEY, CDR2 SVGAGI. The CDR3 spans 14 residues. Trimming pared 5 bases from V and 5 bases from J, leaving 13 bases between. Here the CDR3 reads CASSREGSHNEQFF. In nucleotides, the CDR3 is TGTGCCAGCAGTCGAGAGGGATCACACAATGAGCAGTTCTTC.

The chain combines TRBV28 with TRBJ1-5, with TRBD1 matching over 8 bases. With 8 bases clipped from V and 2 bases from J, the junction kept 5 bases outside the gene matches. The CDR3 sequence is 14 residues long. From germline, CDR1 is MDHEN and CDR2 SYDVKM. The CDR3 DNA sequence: TGTGCCAGCCGGCCGGGACAGGGCAATCAGCCCCAGCATTTT. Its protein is CASRPGQGNQPQHF.

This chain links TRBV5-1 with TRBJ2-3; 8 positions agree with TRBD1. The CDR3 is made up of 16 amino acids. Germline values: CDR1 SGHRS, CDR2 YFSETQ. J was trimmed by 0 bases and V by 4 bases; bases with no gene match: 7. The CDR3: CASSRAGQGSTDTQYF. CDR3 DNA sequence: TGCGCCAGCAGCCGAGCTGGACAGGGTAGCACAGATACGCAGTATTTT.

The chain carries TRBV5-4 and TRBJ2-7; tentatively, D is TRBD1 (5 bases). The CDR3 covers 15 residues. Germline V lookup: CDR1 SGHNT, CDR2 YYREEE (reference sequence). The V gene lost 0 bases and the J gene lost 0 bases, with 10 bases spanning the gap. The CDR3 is CASSLAGQSSYEQYF. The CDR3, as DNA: TGTGCCAGCAGCTTGGCAGGACAAAGCTCCTACGAGCAGTACTTC.

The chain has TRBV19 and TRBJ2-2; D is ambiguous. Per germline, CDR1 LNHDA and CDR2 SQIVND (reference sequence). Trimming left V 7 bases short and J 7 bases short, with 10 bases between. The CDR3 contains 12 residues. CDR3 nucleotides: TGTGCCAGTACATTCCTCGGCGGGGAGCTGTTTTTT. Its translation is CASTFLGGELFF.

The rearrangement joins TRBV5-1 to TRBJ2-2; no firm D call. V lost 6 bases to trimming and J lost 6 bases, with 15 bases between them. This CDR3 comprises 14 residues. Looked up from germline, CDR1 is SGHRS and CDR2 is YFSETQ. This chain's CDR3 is CASTVEATAGELFF. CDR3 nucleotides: TGCGCCAGCACGGTGGAAGCGACGGCCGGGGAGCTGTTTTTT.

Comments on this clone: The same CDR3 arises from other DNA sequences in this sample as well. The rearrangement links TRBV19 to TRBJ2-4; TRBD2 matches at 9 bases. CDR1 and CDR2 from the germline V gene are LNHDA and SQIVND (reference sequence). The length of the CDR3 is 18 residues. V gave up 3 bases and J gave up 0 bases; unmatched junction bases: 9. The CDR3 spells CASSIGLAGTLAKNIQYF. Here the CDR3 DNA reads TGTGCCAGTAGTATTGGGCTAGCGGGGACGCTAGCCAAAAACATTCAGTACTTC.

In nucleotides, the CDR3 is TGTGCCAGCAGTTTAGGGCAGGCTTTAAGATCTAGCACAGATACGCAGTATTTT. Translated, it gives CASSLGQALRSSTDTQYF. This sequence joins TRBV28 and TRBJ2-3; D gene unclear. Per germline, CDR1 MDHEN and CDR2 SYDVKM. The CDR3 runs 18 residues. Trimming took 2 bases from V and 0 from J, leaving 18 bases between them.

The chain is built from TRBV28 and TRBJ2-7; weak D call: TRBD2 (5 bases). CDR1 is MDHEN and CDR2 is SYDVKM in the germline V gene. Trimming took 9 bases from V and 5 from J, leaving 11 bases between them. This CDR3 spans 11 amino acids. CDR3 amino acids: CASEGSHEQYF. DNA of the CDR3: TGTGCCAGTGAGGGATCCCACGAGCAGTACTTC.

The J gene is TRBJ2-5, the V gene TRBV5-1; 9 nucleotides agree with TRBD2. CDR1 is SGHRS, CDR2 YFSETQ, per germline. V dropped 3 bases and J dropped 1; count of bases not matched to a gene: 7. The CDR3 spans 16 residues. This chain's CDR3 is CASSWGSGRIQETQYF. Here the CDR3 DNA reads TGCGCCAGCAGCTGGGGGAGCGGGAGGATCCAAGAGACCCAGTACTTC.

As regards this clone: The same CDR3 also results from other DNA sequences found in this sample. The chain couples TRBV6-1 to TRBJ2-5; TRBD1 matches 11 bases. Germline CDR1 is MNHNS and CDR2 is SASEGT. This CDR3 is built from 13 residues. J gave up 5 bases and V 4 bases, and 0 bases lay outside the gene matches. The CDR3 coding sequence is TGTGCCAGCAGTGGGGACAGGGGGGAGACCCAGTACTTC. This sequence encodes CASSGDRGETQYF.

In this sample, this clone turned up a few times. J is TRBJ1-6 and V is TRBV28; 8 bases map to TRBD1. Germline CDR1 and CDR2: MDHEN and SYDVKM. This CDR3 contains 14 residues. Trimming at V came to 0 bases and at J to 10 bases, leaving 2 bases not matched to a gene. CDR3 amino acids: CASSLWTGASPLHF. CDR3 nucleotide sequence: TGTGCCAGCAGTTTATGGACAGGGGCCTCACCCCTCCACTTT.

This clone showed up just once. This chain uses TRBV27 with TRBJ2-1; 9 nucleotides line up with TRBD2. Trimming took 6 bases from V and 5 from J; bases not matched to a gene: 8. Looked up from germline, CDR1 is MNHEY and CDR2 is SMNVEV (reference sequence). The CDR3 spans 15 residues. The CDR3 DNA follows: TGTGCCAGCAGGCTGGGGGCTAGCGGGAACAATGAGCAGTTCTTC. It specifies CASRLGASGNNEQFF.

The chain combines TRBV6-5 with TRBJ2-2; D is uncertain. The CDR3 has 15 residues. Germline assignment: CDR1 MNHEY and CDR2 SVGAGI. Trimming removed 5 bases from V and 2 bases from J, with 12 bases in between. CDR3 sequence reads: CASSPTGYNTGELFF. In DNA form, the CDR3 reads TGTGCCAGCAGTCCGACGGGTTATAACACCGGGGAGCTGTTTTTT.

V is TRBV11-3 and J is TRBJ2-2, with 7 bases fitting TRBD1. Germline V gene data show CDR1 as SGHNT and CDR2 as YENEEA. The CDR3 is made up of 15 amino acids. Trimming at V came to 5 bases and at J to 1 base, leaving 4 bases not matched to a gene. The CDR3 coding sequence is TGTGCCAGCAGCAGCCGGGACAGGAACACCGGGGAGCTGTTTTTT. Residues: CASSSRDRNTGELFF.

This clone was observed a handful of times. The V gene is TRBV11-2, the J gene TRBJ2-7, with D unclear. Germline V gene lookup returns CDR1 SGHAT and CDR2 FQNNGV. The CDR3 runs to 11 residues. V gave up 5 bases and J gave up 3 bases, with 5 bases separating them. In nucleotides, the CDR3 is TGTGCCAGCAGCAACAACTACGAGCAGTACTTC. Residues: CASSNNYEQYF.

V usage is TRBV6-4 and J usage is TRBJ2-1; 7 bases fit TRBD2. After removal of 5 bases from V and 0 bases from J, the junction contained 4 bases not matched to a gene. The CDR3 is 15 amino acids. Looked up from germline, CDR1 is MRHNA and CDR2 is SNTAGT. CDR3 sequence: CASSRGSVSYNEQFF. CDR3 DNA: TGTGCCAGCAGTCGCGGGAGCGTCTCCTACAATGAGCAGTTCTTC.

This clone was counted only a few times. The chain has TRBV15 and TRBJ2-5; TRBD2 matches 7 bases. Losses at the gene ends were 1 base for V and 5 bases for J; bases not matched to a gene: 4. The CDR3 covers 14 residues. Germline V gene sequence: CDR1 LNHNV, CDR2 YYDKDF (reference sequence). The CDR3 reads CATSRGRAGETQYF. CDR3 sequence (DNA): TGTGCCACCAGCAGAGGGCGAGCGGGGGAGACCCAGTACTTC.

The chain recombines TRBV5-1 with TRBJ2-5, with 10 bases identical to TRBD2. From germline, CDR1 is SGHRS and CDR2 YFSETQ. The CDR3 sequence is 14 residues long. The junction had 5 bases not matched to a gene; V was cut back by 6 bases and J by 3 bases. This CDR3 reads CASTKLAGKETQYF. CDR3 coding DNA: TGCGCCAGCACCAAACTAGCGGGGAAAGAGACCCAGTACTTC.